This T cell receptor (beta chain) was sequenced during a study of Ad26.COV2.S vaccination and SARS-CoV-2 variants. Study context: Recipients of Ad26.COV2.S got it intramuscularly, once or twice 56 days apart. Study-wide points: Placebo recipients showed lower spike-specific TCR breadth than vaccinees.

The data were produced by immunoSEQ multiplex PCR, yet TCRdb's version contains in-frame clones alone and is incomplete. The sample records about 390,000 clones, more than 85% being singletons. From germline, CDR1 is SGHRS and CDR2 YFSETQ. V was clipped by 2 bases and J by 7 bases, with 13 bases between them. CDR3 length: 15 amino acids. Specified treatment: some 20 received Ad26.COV2.S at low or high dose, single or two shots; 5 received placebo; per-sample allocation not given. Collection of the samples took place on day 63 after the first injection of vaccine or placebo. This clone was found once. Its antigen is unidentified.

The TCR sequence derives from a person between 18 and 65 years old who received the Ad26.COV2.S COVID-19 vaccine or a placebo. This specimen was peripheral blood, taken in a trial of Ad26.COV2.S vaccine versus placebo. The chain employs TRBV5-1 and TRBJ1-6; D ambiguous. Here the CDR3 reads CASSLTGSENSPLHF. DNA for the CDR3: TGCGCCAGCAGCTTAACGGGTTCAGAAAATTCACCCCTCCACTTT.